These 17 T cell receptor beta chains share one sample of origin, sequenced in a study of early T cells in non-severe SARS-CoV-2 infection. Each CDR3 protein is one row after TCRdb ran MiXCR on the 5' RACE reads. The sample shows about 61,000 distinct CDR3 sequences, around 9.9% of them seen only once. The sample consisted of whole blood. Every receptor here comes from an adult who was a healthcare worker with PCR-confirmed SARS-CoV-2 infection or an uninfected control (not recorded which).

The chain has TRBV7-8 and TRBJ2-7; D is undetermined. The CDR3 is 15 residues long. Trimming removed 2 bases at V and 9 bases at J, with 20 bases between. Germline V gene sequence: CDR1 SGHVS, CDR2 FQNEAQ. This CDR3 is CASSLQVETTTGQYV. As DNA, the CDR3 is TGTGCCAGCAGCTTACAGGTCGAGACAACTACTGGGCAGTACGTC.

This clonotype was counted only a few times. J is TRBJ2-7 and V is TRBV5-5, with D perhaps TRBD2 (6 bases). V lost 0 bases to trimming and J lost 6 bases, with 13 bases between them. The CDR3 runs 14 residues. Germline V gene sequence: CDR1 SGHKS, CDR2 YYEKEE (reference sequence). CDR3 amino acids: CASSLGELAGEQYV. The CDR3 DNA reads TGTGCCAGCAGCTTGGGGGAACTAGCAGGCGAGCAGTACGTC.

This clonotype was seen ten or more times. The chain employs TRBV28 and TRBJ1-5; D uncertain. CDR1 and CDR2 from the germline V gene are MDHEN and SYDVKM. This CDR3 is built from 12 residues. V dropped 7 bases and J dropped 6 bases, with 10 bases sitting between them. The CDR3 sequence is CASKVSSQPQHF. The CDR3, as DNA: TGTGCCAGCAAGGTCTCGTCTCAGCCCCAGCATTTT.

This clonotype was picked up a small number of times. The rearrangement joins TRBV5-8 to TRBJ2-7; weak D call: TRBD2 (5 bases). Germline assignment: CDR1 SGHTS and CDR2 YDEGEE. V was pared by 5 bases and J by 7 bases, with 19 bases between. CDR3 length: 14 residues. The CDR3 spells CASSPGVASGEQYV. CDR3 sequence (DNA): TGTGCCAGCAGTCCCGGGGTGGCTTCTGGGGAGCAGTACGTC.

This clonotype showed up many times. The CDR3 nucleotides read TGTGCCATCAGTGAGCAGGACAGGGGGGGCAATGAGCAGTTCTTC. Amino acids: CAISEQDRGGNEQFF. The V call is TRBV10-3, the J call TRBJ2-1, with 10 bases identical to TRBD1. V gave up 2 bases and J gave up 6 bases; unmatched junction bases: 4. The CDR3 has 15 amino acids. Germline-derived CDR1 and CDR2 are ENHRY and SYGVKD.

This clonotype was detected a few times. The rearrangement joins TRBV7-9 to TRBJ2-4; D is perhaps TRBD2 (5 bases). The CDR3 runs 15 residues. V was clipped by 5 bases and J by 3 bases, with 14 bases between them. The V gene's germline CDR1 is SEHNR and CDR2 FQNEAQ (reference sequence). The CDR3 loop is CASSLLDEGKNIQYF. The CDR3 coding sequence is TGTGCCAGCAGCCTCCTGGACGAGGGCAAAAACATTCAGTACTTC.

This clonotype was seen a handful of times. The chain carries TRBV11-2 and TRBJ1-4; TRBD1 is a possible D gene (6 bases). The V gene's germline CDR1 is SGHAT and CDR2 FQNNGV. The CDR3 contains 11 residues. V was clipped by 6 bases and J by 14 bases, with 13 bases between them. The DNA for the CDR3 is TGTGCCAGCAGTGAAGAGGGGGGTCTGTTTTTT. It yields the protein CASSEEGGLFF.

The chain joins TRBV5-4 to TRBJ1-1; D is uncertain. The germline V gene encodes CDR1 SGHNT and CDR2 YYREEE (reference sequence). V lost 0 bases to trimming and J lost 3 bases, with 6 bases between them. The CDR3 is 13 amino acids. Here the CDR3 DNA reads TGTGCCAGCAGCTTGGACGGAGACACTGAAGCTTTCTTT. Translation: CASSLDGDTEAFF.

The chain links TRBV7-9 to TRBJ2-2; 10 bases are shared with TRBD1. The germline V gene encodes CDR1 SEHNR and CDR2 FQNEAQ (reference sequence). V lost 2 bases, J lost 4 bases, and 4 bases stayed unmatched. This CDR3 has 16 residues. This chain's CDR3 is CASSLLGTGATGELFF. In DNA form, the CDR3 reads TGTGCCAGCAGCTTATTGGGGACAGGGGCCACCGGGGAGCTGTTTTTT.

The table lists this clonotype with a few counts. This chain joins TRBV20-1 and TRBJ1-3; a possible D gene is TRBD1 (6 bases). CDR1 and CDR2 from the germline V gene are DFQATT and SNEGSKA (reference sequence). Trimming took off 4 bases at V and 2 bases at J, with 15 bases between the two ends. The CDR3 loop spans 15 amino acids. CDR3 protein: CSAKDQGSAGNTIYF. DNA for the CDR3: TGCAGTGCTAAAGACCAGGGGTCTGCTGGAAACACCATATATTTT.

For the CDR3, the DNA is TGTGCCAGCAGCTTAAAGACTGAAGCTTTCTTT. Translated: CASSLKTEAFF. This sequence joins TRBV7-9 and TRBJ1-1; D is unresolved. Trimming removed 2 bases from V and 5 bases from J, with 3 bases in between. CDR1 is SEHNR, CDR2 FQNEAQ, per germline (reference sequence). This CDR3 has 11 residues.

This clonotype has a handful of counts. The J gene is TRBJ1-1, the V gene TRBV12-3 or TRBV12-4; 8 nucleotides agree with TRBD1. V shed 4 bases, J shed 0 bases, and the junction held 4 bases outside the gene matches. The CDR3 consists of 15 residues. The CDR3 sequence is CASSSPTGVNTEAFF. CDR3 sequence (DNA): TGTGCCAGCAGTTCCCCGACAGGGGTGAACACTGAAGCTTTCTTT.

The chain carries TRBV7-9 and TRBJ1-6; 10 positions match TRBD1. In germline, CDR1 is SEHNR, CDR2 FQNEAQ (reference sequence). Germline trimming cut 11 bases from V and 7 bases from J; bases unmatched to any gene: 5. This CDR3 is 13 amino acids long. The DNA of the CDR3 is TGTGCCGGGCGGACAGGGGGAAATTCACCCCTCCACTTT. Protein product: CAGRTGGNSPLHF.

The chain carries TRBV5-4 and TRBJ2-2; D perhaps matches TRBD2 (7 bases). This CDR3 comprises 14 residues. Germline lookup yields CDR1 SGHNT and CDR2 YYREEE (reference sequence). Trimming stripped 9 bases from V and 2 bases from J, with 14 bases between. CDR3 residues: CATTGGVNTGELFF. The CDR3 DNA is TGTGCCACCACGGGGGGCGTAAACACCGGGGAGCTGTTTTTT.

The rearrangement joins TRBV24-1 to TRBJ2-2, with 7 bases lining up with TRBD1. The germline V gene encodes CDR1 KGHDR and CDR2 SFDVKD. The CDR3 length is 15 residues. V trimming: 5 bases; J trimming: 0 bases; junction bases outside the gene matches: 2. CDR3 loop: CATSVGTANTGELFF. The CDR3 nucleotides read TGTGCCACCAGTGTCGGGACAGCGAACACCGGGGAGCTGTTTTTT.

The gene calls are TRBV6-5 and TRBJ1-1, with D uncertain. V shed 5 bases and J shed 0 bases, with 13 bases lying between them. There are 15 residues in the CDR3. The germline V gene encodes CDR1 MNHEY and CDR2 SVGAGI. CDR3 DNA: TGTGCCAGCAGTGCCCCTATAGGGCTGAACACTGAAGCTTTCTTT. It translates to CASSAPIGLNTEAFF.

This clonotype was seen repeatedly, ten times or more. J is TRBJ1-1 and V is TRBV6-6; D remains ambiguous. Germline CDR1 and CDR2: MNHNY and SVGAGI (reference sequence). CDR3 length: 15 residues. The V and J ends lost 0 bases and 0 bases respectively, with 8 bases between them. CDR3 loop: CASSYSTDLNTEAFF. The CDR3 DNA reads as TGTGCCAGCAGTTACTCGACGGATTTGAACACTGAAGCTTTCTTT.